One sample yielded the 16 T cell receptor beta chains listed below, sequenced in a study of human T cells and chemical hapten exposure. In TCRdb, the 5' RACE reads were re-called with MiXCR into one record per CDR3 protein. Of under 150,000 distinct CDR3 sequences in the sample, approximately 19% are singletons; the top ten hold around 3%. Unfractionated whole blood yielded total RNA. These receptors originate from a human donor in good health.

In this sample, this clonotype turned up a few times. The J gene is TRBJ2-1, the V gene TRBV27, with D perhaps matching TRBD1 (6 bases). Germline V lookup: CDR1 MNHEY, CDR2 SMNVEV (reference sequence). The CDR3 loop spans 16 amino acids. Trimming took off 8 bases at V and 4 bases at J, with 21 bases between the two ends. The CDR3 spells CASLRGLSGAYNEQFF. The CDR3 DNA follows: TGTGCCAGCCTCAGAGGTCTGTCAGGGGCATACAATGAGCAGTTCTTC.

A few counts support this clonotype. The chain uses TRBV12-3 or TRBV12-4 and TRBJ2-3; perhaps TRBD1 as D (9 bases). The V and J ends lost 7 bases and 6 bases respectively, with 32 bases between them. CDR3 size: 19 residues. CDR3 DNA: TGTGCCAGCACCTTAGGGGGGACAGGGATCGCGGGAGGAGTGGATACGCAGTATTTT. Protein sequence: CASTLGGTGIAGGVDTQYF.

The chain uses TRBV6-6 and TRBJ2-5; D is uncertain. The length of the CDR3 is 14 residues. CDR1 and CDR2 (germline): MNHNY, SVGAGI (reference sequence). V gave up 6 bases and J gave up 6 bases, with 17 bases separating them. The CDR3: CASSPILDEKTQYF. The CDR3 DNA sequence: TGTGCCAGCAGCCCAATTTTGGACGAGAAGACCCAGTACTTC.

The V and J genes are TRBV29-1 and TRBJ2-7, with D tentatively TRBD1 (6 bases). The CDR3 sequence is 13 residues long. Germline CDR1 reads SQVTM; CDR2 reads ANQGSEA. V lost 6 bases and J 5 bases, leaving 17 bases between the germline ends. The CDR3 nucleotides are TGCAGCGTGGTAACCGGGACACAGCACGAGCAGTACTTC. This sequence encodes CSVVTGTQHEQYF.

This rearrangement joins TRBV11-2 to TRBJ2-1, with 9 bases identical to TRBD1. This CDR3 region has 15 residues. After removal of 3 bases from V and 8 bases from J, the junction contained 8 bases not matched to a gene. Germline values: CDR1 SGHAT, CDR2 FQNNGV. CDR3 loop: CASSLNRGRGYEQFF. The CDR3 nucleotides read TGTGCCAGCAGCTTGAACAGGGGGCGCGGGTATGAGCAGTTCTTC.

The chain links TRBV30 to TRBJ1-1; 7 positions match TRBD1. This CDR3 has 13 amino acids. Trimming cost V 2 bases and J 6 bases; bases outside gene matches: 6. Germline loops: CDR1 GTSNPN, CDR2 SVGIG (reference sequence). CDR3 in DNA: TGTGCCTGGAGTAAAGGGGGCGTCGCTGAAGCTTTCTTT. Translated: CAWSKGGVAEAFF. Drawing the rest from reference TRBV30 and TRBJ1-1, the complete variable domain is SQTIHQWPATLVQPVGSPLSLECTVEGTSNPNLYWYRQAAGRGLQLLFYSVGIGQISSEVPQNLSASRPQDRQFILSSKKLLLSDSGFYLCAWSKGGVAEAFFGQGTRLTVV.

This clonotype was counted only a few times. V and J are TRBV4-1 and TRBJ2-5; the D gene is possibly TRBD2 (5 bases). Trimming shortened V by 3 bases and J by 4 bases, and 15 bases separated the two germline ends. CDR1 is MGHRA, CDR2 YSYEKL, per germline. CDR3 length equals 15 residues. The DNA of the CDR3 is TGCGCCAGCAGCCATGGGCGGAGGACGGGAGAGACCCAGTACTTC. Amino acid sequence: CASSHGRRTGETQYF.

This clonotype was seen at least ten times. The rearrangement uses TRBV12-3 or TRBV12-4 and TRBJ2-6; TRBD1 aligns across 8 bases. The CDR3 covers 18 residues. V lost 3 bases to trimming and J lost 1 base; unmatched junction nucleotides: 8. As DNA, the CDR3 is TGTGCCAGCAGTTTTGAAGGACAGGGAGGATCTGGGGCCAACGTCCTGACTTTC. Amino acid sequence: CASSFEGQGGSGANVLTF.

This clonotype was found a few times. The chain is built from TRBV4-1 and TRBJ2-3; 7 bases match TRBD2. The CDR3 has 21 amino acids. Germline trimming cut 1 base from V and 2 bases from J; bases unmatched to any gene: 21. Looked up from germline, CDR1 is MGHRA and CDR2 is YSYEKL. The CDR3 is CASSQVASGWGTSAITDTQYF. CDR3 nucleotide sequence: TGCGCCAGCAGCCAAGTAGCGTCAGGATGGGGAACTAGCGCCATCACAGATACGCAGTATTTT.

This clonotype was recorded a few times. This chain connects TRBV30 to TRBJ1-1; TRBD1 might be the D (5 bases). Trimming pared 2 bases from V and 4 bases from J, leaving 11 bases between. The CDR3 sequence is 13 residues long. CDR1 is GTSNPN, CDR2 SVGIG, per germline (reference sequence). The CDR3 DNA is TGTGCCTGGAGTTCGGGGGTCGGCACTGAAGCTTTCTTT. Translating gives CAWSSGVGTEAFF.

This clonotype appeared a few times. The V call is TRBV29-1, the J call TRBJ1-2; the D gene is possibly TRBD1 (6 bases). Germline V gene data show CDR1 as SQVTM and CDR2 as ANQGSEA. The CDR3 length is 12 residues. The CDR3 nucleotides read TGCCACAGGGACAACCCTAACTATGGCTACACCTTC. Its protein product is CHRDNPNYGYTF.

This clonotype was counted at least ten times. V usage is TRBV29-1 and J usage is TRBJ1-4; D is possibly TRBD1 (5 bases). The length of the CDR3 is 13 residues. Germline values: CDR1 SQVTM, CDR2 ANQGSEA. The germline V and J ends were trimmed by 6 bases and 7 bases, with 15 bases remaining between them. CDR3 bases: TGCAGCGTGGGACGGACGACGGGTGAAAAACTGTTTTTT. This sequence encodes CSVGRTTGEKLFF. Full variable domain (outside the CDR3, taken from reference TRBV29-1 and TRBJ1-4): SAVISQKPSRDICQRGTSLTIQCQVDSQVTMMFWYRQQPGQSLTLIATANQGSEATYESGFVIDKFPISRPNLTFSTLTVSNMSPEDSSIYLCSVGRTTGEKLFFGSGTQLSVL.

This clonotype turned up a few times. The J gene is TRBJ2-7, the V gene TRBV5-4; D possibly uses TRBD1 or TRBD2 (6 bases each). The V gene lost 5 bases and the J gene lost 3 bases, with 15 bases spanning the gap. The germline V gene has CDR1 SGHNT and CDR2 YYREEE (reference sequence). This CDR3 contains 14 residues. The CDR3: CASRLGGAGYEQYF. DNA for the CDR3: TGTGCCAGCAGGCTCGGGGGCGCCGGCTACGAGCAGTACTTC.

There are a few counts of this clonotype. V gene TRBV6-5 combines with J gene TRBJ1-2, with TRBD1 matching 10 bases. The CDR3 is 14 amino acids. The trim removed 2 bases at V and 8 bases at J, leaving 5 bases unmatched. Germline-derived CDR1 and CDR2 are MNHEY and SVGAGI. The CDR3 bases are TGTGCCAGCAGTTACGACAGGGGGCTTGTCGGCTACACCTTC. Protein sequence: CASSYDRGLVGYTF.

The chain is built from TRBV5-1 and TRBJ2-6, with D perhaps TRBD1 or TRBD2 (5 bases each). This CDR3 is 16 amino acids long. Germline lookup yields CDR1 SGHRS and CDR2 YFSETQ. V was cut by 4 bases and J by 2 bases, with 13 bases left in between. In nucleotides, the CDR3 is TGCGCCAGCAGCACCTCGGGGACGGCTGGGGCCAACGTCCTGACTTTC. This encodes CASSTSGTAGANVLTF.

In this sample, this clonotype turned up a few times. CDR3 DNA sequence: TGTGCCAGCAGTCCTAGACCTGGAGGGGGCCAGCCCCAGCATTTT. This translates into CASSPRPGGGQPQHF. V gene TRBV27 combines with J gene TRBJ1-5; TRBD1 matches 7 bases. V shed 5 bases, J shed 7 bases, and the junction held 11 bases outside the gene matches. This CDR3 has 15 amino acids. Germline V gene sequence: CDR1 MNHEY, CDR2 SMNVEV (reference sequence).